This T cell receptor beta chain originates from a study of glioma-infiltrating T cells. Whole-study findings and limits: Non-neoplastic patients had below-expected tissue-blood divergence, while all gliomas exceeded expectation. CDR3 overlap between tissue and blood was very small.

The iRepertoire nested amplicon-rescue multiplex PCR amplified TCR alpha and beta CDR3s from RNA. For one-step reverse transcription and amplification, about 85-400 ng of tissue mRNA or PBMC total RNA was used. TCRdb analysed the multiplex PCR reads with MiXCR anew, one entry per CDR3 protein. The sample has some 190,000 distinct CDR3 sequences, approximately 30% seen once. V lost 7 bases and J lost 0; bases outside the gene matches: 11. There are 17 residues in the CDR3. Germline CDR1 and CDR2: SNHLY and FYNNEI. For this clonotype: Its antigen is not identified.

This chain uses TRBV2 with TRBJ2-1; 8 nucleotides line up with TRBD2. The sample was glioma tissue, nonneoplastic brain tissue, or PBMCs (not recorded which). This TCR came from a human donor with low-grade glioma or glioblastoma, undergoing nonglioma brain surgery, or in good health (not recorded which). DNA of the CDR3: TGTGCCAGCACCGTTAACCAGCGGGGGAGCTCCTACAATGAGCAGTTCTTC. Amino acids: CASTVNQRGSSYNEQFF.